This is a list of T cell receptor beta chains from one sample in a study of neurological immune-mediated disorders. Each CDR3 protein gets one entry after TCRdb re-called the 5' RACE reads with MiXCR. Here the sample spans around 76,000 distinct CDR3 sequences, about a tenth being singletons. The sample was PBMCs. These receptors were obtained from a man aged 30-40 years in good health. The CDR3 runs from the conserved cysteine through the conserved F or W. The D gene is left open where the match is weak. Clone size reads once, few, many, or a class if the clone is expanded.

TRBJ2-3,TRBV29-1,TRBD2,many,TGCAGCGCCCAGGGACTAGCGGGATTCTCAGATACGCAGTATTTT,CSAQGLAGFSDTQYF
TRBJ2-7,TRBV4-2,.,few,TGTGCCAGCAGCCAAGAAGCGATTAGCTCCTACGAGCAGTACTTC,CASSQEAISSYEQYF
TRBJ2-1,TRBV5-1,TRBD2,many,TGCGCCAGCAGCTGGCCGGGACTAGCGGGAGACAATGAGCAGTTCTTC,CASSWPGLAGDNEQFF
TRBJ2-7,TRBV5-1,.,many,TGCGCCAGCAGCTTGGTAGGGAATGGCGACGAGCAGTACTTC,CASSLVGNGDEQYF
TRBJ2-2,TRBV5-5,.,many,TGTGCCTCCGAGGGTTACGCGAACACCGGGGAGCTGTTTTTT,CASEGYANTGELFF
TRBJ1-1,TRBV9,TRBD1,many,TGTGCCAGCAGCAGCGGGACAGGGGGCAGATGGACTGAAGCTTTCTTT,CASSSGTGGRWTEAFF
TRBJ2-7,TRBV6-6,.,few,TGTGCCAGCGCTGATGTAGGAGGGACCGAGCAGTACTTC,CASADVGGTEQYF
TRBJ2-3,TRBV20-1,.,many,TGCAGTGTAAGGGACCCTCGCACAGATACGCAGTATTTT,CSVRDPRTDTQYF
TRBJ2-1,TRBV12-3/TRBV12-4,TRBD2,many,TGTGCCAGCAGCCTCACTAGCGGGAGGCCTTTGGTGGACCACAATGAGCAGTTCTTC,CASSLTSGRPLVDHNEQFF
TRBJ2-7,TRBV21-1,.,once,TGTGCCCCAAAGGTAGGGGCTAGCGGGGGGGGCTCCTACGAGCAGTACTTC,CAPKVGASGGGSYEQYF